This entry is about one TCR beta chain. This sample was included in a study of T cell changes during pregnancy in multiple sclerosis. Germline V gene lookup returns CDR1 LNHDA and CDR2 SQIVND (reference sequence). CDR3 length equals 15 residues. V was clipped by 5 bases and J by 0 bases, with 13 bases between them. TCRdb's copy holds only in-frame clones and misses some; the assay was immunoSEQ multiplex PCR. The data contain 70,000 to 100,000 clones, roughly 91% of them seen just once; the ten biggest clones take up about 4.5%. This chain links TRBV19 with TRBJ1-1; D is possibly TRBD1 (5 bases). The sequenced sample was peripheral blood, obtained in the first trimester of pregnancy. The receptor was derived from a female donor with multiple sclerosis, enrolled in a pregnancy study. This chain's CDR3 is CASSSRQTVNTEAFF. The CDR3 bases are TGTGCCAGTAGTTCCAGACAGACTGTGAACACTGAAGCTTTCTTT.